These T cell receptor beta chains were read from a single sample in a study of blood T cell repertoires in COVID-19. The assay was immunoSEQ multiplex PCR, and TCRdb's table has in-frame clones only and misses some. The sample has tens of thousands of clones, approximately 84% seen once. The sample consisted of peripheral blood. The receptors come from a man in his sixties with acute or convalescent COVID-19. The CDR3 runs from the conserved cysteine through the conserved F or W. The order of the fields is V gene, CDR3 protein.

>TRBV11-2
CASSSRDSLSYEQYF
>TRBV30
CAWTTGGTGGFQPQHF
>TRBV10-1
CASSGLVQETQYF
>TRBV30
CAWSERAFSGNTIYF
>TRBV7-2
CASWGQGANYGYTF
>TRBV2
CASTPTGGPYEQYF
>TRBV19
CASSMFGGSNQPQHF
>TRBV5-4
CASSSSRNEQFF
>TRBV10-2
CASRGQGGSYNEQFF
>TRBV18
CASSATGALPKAEAFF
>TRBV4-3
CASSPTSSGANVLTF
>TRBV5-1
CASSLETGGSRSPLHF
>TRBV30
CAWSGRGFNSPLHF
>TRBV7-6
CASSLVGGEWTEAFF
>TRBV29-1
CSVKPRDRGTDTQYF
>TRBV5-6
CASTPSGGTEAFF
>TRBV7-9
CASSLKGGTVNTGELFF
>TRBV28
CASIPSATPTNQPQHF
>TRBV5-1
CASSPLGASGSGDTQYF
>TRBV3-1/TRBV3-2
CASSPTGPGGTEAFF
>TRBV5-1
CASSLVPQGNNQPQHF
>TRBV30
CAWRTGTNQPQHF
>TRBV12-3/TRBV12-4
CASRPTGNEQFF
>TRBV29-1
CSVETGTSTGELFF
>TRBV18
CASSIGQVQPQHF
>TRBV9
CASSDSSNQPQHF
>TRBV2
CASKSAPGGQETQYF
>TRBV7-2
CASSLGGSGNTIYF
>TRBV7-9
CASSRTGTGAEAFF
>TRBV19
CASASSGGEVYGYTF
>TRBV7-3
CASSLWAGEKLFF
>TRBV9
CASGGGNPNQPQHF
>TRBV9
CASSPRPGTGSGNTIYF
>TRBV18
CASSPSGSQVSNSPLHF
>TRBV6-5
CASSYGQSYGYTF
>TRBV19
CASRIQGEHYGYTF
>TRBV30
CAWEPGGGTEAFF
>TRBV13
CASSSTRTGGAGNTIYF
>TRBV11-2
CASSLEYTGVRDTIYF
>TRBV5-1
CASSTTGAGTGELFF
>TRBV12-3/TRBV12-4
CASSFGQNQPQHF